This T cell receptor (beta chain) was documented in a study of T cells after yellow fever vaccination. V was pared by 11 bases and J by 6 bases, with 25 bases between. From germline, CDR1 is ENHRY and CDR2 SYGVKD. CDR3 length: 15 residues. A 5'RACE template-switching step, the method used to make TCR cDNA, added a universal primer site and UMIs. In TCRdb, the 5' RACE reads were re-called with MiXCR into one record per CDR3 protein. The sample includes some 320,000 distinct CDR3 sequences, 3.5% to 4.5% of them seen just once. This sequence joins TRBV10-3 and TRBJ1-2; D is possibly TRBD1 (5 bases). This clonotype was obtained from a man in his late teens or twenties who received the YFV17D yellow fever vaccine. This sample comprised PBMCs, obtained 15 days after the yellow fever booster vaccination. For the CDR3, the DNA is TGTGCCTTCCAGGGTTTTGTCACCTCTATAGATGGCTACACCTTC. The encoded protein is CAFQGFVTSIDGYTF.